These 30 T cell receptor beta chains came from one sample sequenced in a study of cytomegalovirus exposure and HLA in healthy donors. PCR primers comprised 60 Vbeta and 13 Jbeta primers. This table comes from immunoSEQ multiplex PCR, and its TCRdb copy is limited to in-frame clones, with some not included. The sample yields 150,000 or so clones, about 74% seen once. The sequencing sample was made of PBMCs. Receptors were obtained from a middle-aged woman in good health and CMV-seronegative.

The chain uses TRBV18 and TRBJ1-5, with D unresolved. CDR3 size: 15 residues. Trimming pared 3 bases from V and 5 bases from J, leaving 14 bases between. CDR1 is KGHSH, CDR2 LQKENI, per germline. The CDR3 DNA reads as TGTGCCAGCTCACCCGAGGAGGGATGGGATCAGCCCCAGCATTTT. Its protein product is CASSPEEGWDQPQHF.

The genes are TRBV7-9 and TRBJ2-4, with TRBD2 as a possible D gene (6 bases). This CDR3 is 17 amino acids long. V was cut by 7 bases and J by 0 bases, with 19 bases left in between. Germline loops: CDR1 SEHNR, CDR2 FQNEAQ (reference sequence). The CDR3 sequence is CASIPPGRGLAKNIQYF. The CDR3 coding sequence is TGTGCCAGCATCCCTCCCGGGAGAGGACTAGCCAAAAACATTCAGTACTTC.

CDR3 nucleotide sequence: TGTGCCAGCAGTCCAGGGAACTATGGCTACACCTTC. This gives the protein CASSPGNYGYTF. The chain joins TRBV2 to TRBJ1-2, with D possibly being TRBD1 (5 bases). Trimming stripped 5 bases from V and 2 bases from J, with 6 bases between. Germline CDR1 reads SNHLY; CDR2 reads FYNNEI. The CDR3 sequence is 12 residues long.

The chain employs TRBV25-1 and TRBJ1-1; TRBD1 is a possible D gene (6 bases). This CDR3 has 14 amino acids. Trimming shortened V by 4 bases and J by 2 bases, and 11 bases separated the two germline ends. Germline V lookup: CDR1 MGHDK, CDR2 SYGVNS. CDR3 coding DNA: TGTGCCAGCAGTGGCCTGACAGGTAACACTGAAGCTTTCTTT. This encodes CASSGLTGNTEAFF.

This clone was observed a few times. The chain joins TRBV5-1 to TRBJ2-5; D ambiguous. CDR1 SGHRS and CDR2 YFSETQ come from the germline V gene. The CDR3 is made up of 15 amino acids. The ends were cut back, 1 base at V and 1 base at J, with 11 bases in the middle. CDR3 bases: TGCGCCAGCAGCTTGTCCACGACTGGCCAAGAGACCCAGTACTTC. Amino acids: CASSLSTTGQETQYF. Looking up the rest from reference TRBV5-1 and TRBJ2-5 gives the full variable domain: KAGVTQTPRYLIKTRGQQVTLSCSPISGHRSVSWYQQTPGQGLQFLFEYFSETQRNKGNFPGRFSGRQFSNSRSEMNVSTLELGDSALYLCASSLSTTGQETQYFGPGTRLLVL.

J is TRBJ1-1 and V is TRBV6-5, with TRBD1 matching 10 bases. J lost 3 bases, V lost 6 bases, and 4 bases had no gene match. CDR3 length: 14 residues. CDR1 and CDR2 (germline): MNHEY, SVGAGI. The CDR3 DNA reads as TGTGCCAGCAGAGGGACAGGGGATTACACTGAAGCTTTCTTT. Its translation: CASRGTGDYTEAFF.

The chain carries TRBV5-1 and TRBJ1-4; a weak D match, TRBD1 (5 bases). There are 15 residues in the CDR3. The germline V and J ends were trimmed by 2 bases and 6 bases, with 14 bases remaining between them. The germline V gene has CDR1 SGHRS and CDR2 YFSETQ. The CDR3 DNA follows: TGCGCCAGCAGCTTAGGGGCCAGGGCCGATGAAAAACTGTTTTTT. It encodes CASSLGARADEKLFF.

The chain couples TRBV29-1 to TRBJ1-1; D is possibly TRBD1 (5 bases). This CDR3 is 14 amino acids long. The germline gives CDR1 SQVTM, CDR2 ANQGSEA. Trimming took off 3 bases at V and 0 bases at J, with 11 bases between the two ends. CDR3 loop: CSVEQGWVNTEAFF. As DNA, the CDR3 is TGCAGCGTTGAGCAGGGATGGGTGAACACTGAAGCTTTCTTT.

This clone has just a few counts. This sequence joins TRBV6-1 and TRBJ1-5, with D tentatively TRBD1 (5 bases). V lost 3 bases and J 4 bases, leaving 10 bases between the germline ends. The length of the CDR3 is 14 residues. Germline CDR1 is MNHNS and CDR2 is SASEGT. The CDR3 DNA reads TGTGCCAGCAGTGATCGGACACGTAATCAGCCCCAGCATTTT. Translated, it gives CASSDRTRNQPQHF.

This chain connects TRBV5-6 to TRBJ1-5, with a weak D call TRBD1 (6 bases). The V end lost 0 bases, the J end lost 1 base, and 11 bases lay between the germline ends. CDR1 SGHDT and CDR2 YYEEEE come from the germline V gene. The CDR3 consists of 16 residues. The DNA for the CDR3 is TGTGCCAGCAGCTTGGCTGGCGGGGGCAGCAATCAGCCCCAGCATTTT. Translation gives CASSLAGGGSNQPQHF.

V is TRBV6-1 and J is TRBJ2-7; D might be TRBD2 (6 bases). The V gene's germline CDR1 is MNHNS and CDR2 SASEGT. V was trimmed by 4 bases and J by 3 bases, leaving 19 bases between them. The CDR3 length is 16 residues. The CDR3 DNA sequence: TGTGCCAGCAGTGTAGCCACCAGCGGGCGCCTCTACGAGCAGTACTTC. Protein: CASSVATSGRLYEQYF.

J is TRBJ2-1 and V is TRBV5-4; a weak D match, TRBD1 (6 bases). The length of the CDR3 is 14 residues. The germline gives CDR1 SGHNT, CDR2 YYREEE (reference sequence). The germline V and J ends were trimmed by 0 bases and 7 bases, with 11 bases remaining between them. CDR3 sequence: CASSLGLGQNEQFF. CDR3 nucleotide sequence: TGTGCCAGCAGCTTGGGGTTAGGACAGAATGAGCAGTTCTTC.

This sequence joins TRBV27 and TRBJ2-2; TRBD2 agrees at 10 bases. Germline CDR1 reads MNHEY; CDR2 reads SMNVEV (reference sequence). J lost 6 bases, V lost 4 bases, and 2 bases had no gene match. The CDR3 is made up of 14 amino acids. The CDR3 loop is CASSSGTSAGELFF. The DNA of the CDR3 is TGTGCCAGCAGTTCCGGGACTAGCGCCGGGGAGCTGTTTTTT.

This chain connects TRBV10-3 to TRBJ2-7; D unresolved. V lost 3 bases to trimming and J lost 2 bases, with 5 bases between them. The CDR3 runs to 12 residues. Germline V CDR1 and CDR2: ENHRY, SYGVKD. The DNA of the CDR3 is TGTGCCATCAGTGACAAGCCCTACGAGCAGTACTTC. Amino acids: CAISDKPYEQYF.

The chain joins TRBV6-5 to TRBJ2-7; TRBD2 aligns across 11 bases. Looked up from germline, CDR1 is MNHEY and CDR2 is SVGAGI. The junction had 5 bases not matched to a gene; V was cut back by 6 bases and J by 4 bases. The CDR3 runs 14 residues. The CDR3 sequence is CASRPGLADYEQYF. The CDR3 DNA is TGTGCCAGCAGACCGGGACTAGCGGATTACGAGCAGTACTTC.

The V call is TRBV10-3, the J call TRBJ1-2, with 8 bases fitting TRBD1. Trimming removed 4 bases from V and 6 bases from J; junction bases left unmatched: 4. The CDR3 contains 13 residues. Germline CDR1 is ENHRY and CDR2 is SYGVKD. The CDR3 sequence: CAISVQGGHGYTF. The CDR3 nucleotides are TGTGCCATCAGTGTACAGGGGGGACATGGCTACACCTTC.

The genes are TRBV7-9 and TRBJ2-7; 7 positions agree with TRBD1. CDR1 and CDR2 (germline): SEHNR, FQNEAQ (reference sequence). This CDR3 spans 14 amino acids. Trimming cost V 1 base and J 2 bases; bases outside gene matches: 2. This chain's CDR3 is CASSLVTGAYEQYF. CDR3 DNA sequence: TGTGCCAGCAGCTTAGTTACAGGGGCCTACGAGCAGTACTTC. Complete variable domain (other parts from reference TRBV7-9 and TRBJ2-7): DTGVSQNPRHKITKRGQNVTFRCDPISEHNRLYWYRQTLGQGPEFLTYFQNEAQLEKSRLLSDRFSAERPKGSFSTLEIQRTEQGDSAMYLCASSLVTGAYEQYFGPGTRLTVT.

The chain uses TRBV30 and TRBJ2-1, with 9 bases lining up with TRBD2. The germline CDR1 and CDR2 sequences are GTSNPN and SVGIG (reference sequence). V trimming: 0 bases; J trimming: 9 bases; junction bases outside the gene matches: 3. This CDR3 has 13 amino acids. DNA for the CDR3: TGTGCCTGGAGTGTAGGCGGGAGGGGTGAGCAGTTCTTC. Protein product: CAWSVGGRGEQFF.

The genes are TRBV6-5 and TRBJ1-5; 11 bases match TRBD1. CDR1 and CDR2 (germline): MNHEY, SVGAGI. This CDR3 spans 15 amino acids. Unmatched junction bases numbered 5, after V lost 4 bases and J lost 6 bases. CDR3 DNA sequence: TGTGCCAGCAGTTCGGGACAGGGGGGAGGTCAGCCCCAGCATTTT. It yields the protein CASSSGQGGGQPQHF.

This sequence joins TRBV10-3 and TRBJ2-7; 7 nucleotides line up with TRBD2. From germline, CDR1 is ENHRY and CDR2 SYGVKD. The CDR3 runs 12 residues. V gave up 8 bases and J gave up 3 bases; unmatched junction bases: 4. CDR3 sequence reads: CAIWEGLYEQYF. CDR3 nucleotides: TGTGCCATCTGGGAGGGACTCTACGAGCAGTACTTC.

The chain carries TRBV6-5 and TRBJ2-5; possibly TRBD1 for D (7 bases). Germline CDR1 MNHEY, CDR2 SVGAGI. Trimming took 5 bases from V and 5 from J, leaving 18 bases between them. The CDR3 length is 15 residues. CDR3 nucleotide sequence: TGTGCCAGCAGTCTATGGAGGGGGCTTGTGGAGACCCAGTACTTC. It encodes CASSLWRGLVETQYF.

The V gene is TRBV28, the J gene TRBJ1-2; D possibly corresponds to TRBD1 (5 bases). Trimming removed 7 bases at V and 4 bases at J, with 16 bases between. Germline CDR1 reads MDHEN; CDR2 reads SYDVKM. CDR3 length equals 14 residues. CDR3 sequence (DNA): TGTGCCAGCACCCCGACAGCTTTCCTCTATGGCTACACCTTC. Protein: CASTPTAFLYGYTF.

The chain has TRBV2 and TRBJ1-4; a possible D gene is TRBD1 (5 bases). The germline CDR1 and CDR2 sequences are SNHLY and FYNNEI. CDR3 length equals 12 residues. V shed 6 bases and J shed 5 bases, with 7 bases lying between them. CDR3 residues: CASRTANEKLFF. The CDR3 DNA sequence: TGTGCCAGCAGGACAGCGAATGAAAAACTGTTTTTT.

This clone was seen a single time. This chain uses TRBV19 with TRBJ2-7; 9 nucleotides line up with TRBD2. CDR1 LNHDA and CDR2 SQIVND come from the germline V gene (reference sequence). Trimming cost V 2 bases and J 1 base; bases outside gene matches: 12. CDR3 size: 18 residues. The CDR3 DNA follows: TGTGCCAGTAGTATAAAAGCGGGGGGTACTCCCTTGTCCTACGAGCAGTACTTC. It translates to CASSIKAGGTPLSYEQYF.

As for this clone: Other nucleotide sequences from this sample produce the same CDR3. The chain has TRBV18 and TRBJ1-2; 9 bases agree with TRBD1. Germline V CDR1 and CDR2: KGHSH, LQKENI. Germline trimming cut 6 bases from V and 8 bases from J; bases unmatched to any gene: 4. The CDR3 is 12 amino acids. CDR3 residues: CASSLGQGGYTF. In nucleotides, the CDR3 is TGTGCCAGCTCCCTGGGACAGGGAGGCTACACCTTC.

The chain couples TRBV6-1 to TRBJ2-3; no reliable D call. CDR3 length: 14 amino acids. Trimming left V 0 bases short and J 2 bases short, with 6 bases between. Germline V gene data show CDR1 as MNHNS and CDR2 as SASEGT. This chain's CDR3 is CASSEAANTDTQYF. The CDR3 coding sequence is TGTGCCAGCAGTGAAGCAGCGAACACAGATACGCAGTATTTT.

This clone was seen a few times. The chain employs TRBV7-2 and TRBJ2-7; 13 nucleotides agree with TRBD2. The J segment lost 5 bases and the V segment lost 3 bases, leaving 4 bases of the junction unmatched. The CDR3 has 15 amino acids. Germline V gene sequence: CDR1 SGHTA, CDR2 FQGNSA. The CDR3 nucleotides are TGTGCCAGCAGCTTGGGACTAGCGGGGTTAGACGAGCAGTACTTC. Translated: CASSLGLAGLDEQYF.

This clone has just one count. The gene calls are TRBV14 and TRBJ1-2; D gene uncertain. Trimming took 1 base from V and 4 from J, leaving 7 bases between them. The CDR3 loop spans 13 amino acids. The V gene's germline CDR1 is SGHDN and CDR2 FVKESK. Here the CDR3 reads CASSQGYFYGYTF. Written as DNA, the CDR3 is TGTGCCAGCAGCCAAGGGTACTTCTATGGCTACACCTTC.

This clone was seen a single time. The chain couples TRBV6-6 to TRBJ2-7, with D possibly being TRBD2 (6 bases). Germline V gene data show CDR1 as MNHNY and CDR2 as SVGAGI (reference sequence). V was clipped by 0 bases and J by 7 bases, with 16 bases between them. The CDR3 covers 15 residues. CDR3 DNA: TGTGCCAGCAGTTACTCGAGGAAAGGGACTGAAGAGCAGTACTTC. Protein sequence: CASSYSRKGTEEQYF.

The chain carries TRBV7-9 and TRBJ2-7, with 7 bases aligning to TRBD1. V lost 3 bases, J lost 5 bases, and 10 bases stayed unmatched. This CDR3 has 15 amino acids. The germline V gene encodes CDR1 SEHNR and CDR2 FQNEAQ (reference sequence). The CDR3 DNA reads TGTGCCAGCAGCTTGCGAGACAGGGCTTTCAACGAGCAGTACTTC. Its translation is CASSLRDRAFNEQYF.